The source of this T cell receptor (beta chain) is a study of T cells in localized non-small cell lung cancer. Findings and caveats of the study: Among the tissues sampled, uninvolved adjacent lung had the highest T cell clonality, above tumor. A median of about 58 of the top 100 tumor clones appeared in adjacent lung, which was paired and uninvolved.

This clone was counted a few times. Its antigen is as yet unknown. The CDR3 extends over 13 amino acids. V lost 4 bases to trimming and J lost 4 bases; unmatched junction nucleotides: 3. Germline-derived CDR1 and CDR2 are MGHRA and YSYEKL. Sequencing used immunoSEQ multiplex PCR; TCRdb keeps in-frame clones, though not all of them. The sample includes just under 80,000 clones, around 82% of them seen just once. The sample in question was peripheral blood, obtained before any cancer treatment. The TCR sequence derives from a female donor older than 55 with stage I lung adenocarcinoma. This chain uses TRBV4-1 with TRBJ1-2; 7 positions match TRBD1. For the CDR3, the DNA is TGCGCCAGCAGCCGGGGACAGACCTATGGCTACACCTTC. Translating it yields CASSRGQTYGYTF.